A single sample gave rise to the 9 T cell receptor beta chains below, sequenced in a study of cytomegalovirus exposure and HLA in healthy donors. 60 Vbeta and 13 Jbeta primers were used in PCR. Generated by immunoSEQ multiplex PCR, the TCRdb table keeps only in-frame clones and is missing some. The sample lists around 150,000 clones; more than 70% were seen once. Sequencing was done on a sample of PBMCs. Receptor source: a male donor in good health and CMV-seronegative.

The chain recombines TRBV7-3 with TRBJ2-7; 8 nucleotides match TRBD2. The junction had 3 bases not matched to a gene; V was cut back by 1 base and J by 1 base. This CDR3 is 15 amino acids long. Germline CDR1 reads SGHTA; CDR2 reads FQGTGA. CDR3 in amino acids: CASSLSPSGSYEQYF. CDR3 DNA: TGTGCCAGCAGCTTAAGCCCTAGCGGGTCCTACGAGCAGTACTTC.

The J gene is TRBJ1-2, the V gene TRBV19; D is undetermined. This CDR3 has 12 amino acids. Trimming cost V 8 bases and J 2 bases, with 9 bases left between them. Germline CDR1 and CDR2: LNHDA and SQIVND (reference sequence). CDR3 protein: CASGLQNYGYTF. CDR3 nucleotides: TGTGCCAGTGGACTGCAAAACTATGGCTACACCTTC.

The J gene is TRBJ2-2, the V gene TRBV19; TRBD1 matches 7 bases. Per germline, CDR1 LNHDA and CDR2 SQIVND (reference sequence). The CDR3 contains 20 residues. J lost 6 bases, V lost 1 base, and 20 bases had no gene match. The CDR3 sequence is CASSIGIGGWRRRYPGELFF. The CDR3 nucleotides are TGTGCCAGTAGTATAGGAATAGGGGGCTGGCGTCGGAGGTACCCCGGGGAGCTGTTTTTT.

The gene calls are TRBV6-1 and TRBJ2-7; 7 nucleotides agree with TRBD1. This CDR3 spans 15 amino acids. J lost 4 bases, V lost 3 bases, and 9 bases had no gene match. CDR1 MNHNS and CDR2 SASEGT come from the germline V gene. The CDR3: CASSEGPGQKYEQYF. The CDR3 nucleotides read TGTGCCAGCAGTGAGGGACCGGGACAGAAGTACGAGCAGTACTTC.

DNA for the CDR3: TGTGCCAGCAGCCCCGACAGGAATCAGCCCCAGCATTTT. Its translation: CASSPDRNQPQHF. The chain has TRBV5-6 and TRBJ1-5, with D tentatively TRBD1 (6 bases). Trimming took 4 bases from V and 4 from J, leaving 9 bases between them. The germline V gene encodes CDR1 SGHDT and CDR2 YYEEEE. This CDR3 spans 13 amino acids. Full variable domain (rest looked up from reference TRBV5-6 and TRBJ1-5): DAGVTQSPTHLIKTRGQQVTLRCSPKSGHDTVSWYQQALGQGPQFIFQYYEEEERQRGNFPDRFSGHQFPNYSSELNVNALLLGDSALYLCASSPDRNQPQHFGDGTRLSIL.

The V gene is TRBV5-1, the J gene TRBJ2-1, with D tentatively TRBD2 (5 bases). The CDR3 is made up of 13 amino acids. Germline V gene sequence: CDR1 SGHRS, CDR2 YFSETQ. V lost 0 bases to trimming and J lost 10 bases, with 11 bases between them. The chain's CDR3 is CASSLEYTGEQFF. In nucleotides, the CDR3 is TGCGCCAGCAGCTTGGAATACACGGGGGAGCAGTTCTTC. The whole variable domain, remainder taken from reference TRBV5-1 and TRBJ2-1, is KAGVTQTPRYLIKTRGQQVTLSCSPISGHRSVSWYQQTPGQGLQFLFEYFSETQRNKGNFPGRFSGRQFSNSRSEMNVSTLELGDSALYLCASSLEYTGEQFFGPGTRLTVL.

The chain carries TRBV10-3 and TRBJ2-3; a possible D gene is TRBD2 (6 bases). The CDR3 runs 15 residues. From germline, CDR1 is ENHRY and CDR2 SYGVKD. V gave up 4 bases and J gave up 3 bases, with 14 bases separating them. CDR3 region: CAISASTRSTDTQYF. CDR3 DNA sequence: TGTGCCATCAGTGCCTCGACTAGATCTACAGATACGCAGTATTTT.

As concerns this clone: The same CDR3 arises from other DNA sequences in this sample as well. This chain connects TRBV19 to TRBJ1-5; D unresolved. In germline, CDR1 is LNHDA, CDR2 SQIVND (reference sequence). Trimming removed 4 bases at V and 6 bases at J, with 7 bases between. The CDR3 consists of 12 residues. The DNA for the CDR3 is TGTGCCAGTAGTACGGGGATTCAGCCCCAGCATTTT. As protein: CASSTGIQPQHF.

The CDR3 DNA reads as TGTGCCAGCAGCCCCGGACAGAACACTGAAGCTTTCTTT. It yields the protein CASSPGQNTEAFF. The chain couples TRBV27 to TRBJ1-1; a weak D match, TRBD1 (5 bases). Trimming took off 6 bases at V and 1 base at J, with 9 bases between the two ends. Germline-derived CDR1 and CDR2 are MNHEY and SMNVEV (reference sequence). The CDR3 is made up of 13 amino acids.